This T cell receptor beta chain was obtained from a study of blood T cell repertoires in COVID-19. As for the study in general: Sites in the United States, Italy and Spain provided acute and convalescent COVID-19 samples. The cDNA or gDNA used as material had been derived from T cells, B-cell-depleted T cells, or PBMCs.

The CDR3 totals 13 residues. Germline V gene sequence: CDR1 MNHEY, CDR2 SVGAGI. The V end was cut by 6 bases, the J end by 8 bases, with 16 bases between. As processed by the authors: Counts of nucleated cells, estimated from reference gene primer amplification, were obtained. TCRdb's table, derived via immunoSEQ multiplex PCR, lists solely in-frame clones and lacks some. V, J and clone size are those of that table, while D and trimming were read from the DNA. This sample has approximately 28,000 clones, with 81% found just once. This receptor was obtained from a woman in her sixties or seventies with acute or convalescent COVID-19. The chain links TRBV6-5 to TRBJ1-1, with D unresolved. Sequenced sample: peripheral blood. The CDR3 nucleotides read TGTGCCAGCAGCAACCGAGGCGCGGCAGAAGCTTTCTTT. Amino acids: CASSNRGAAEAFF.